This T cell receptor (beta chain) was observed in a study of blood T cell repertoires in COVID-19. The V end lost 3 bases, the J end lost 10 bases, and 9 bases lay between the germline ends. The CDR3 runs 12 residues. The germline V gene encodes CDR1 KGHDR and CDR2 SFDVKD. How the authors handled the data: Estimation of nucleated cell counts was performed using reference gene primer amplification. Generated by immunoSEQ multiplex PCR, the TCRdb table keeps only in-frame clones and is missing some. That table furnishes V, J and clone size, whereas the DNA furnished D and trimming. The table lists fewer than 250,000 clones, 85% to 90% of them singletons.

V usage is TRBV24-1 and J usage is TRBJ2-1, with D tentatively TRBD1 (5 bases). Sequencing used peripheral blood. The sequence derives from a woman in her seventies with acute or convalescent COVID-19. The CDR3 sequence: CATSDPRGEQFF. The CDR3 DNA reads as TGTGCCACCAGTGATCCAAGGGGAGAGCAGTTCTTC.